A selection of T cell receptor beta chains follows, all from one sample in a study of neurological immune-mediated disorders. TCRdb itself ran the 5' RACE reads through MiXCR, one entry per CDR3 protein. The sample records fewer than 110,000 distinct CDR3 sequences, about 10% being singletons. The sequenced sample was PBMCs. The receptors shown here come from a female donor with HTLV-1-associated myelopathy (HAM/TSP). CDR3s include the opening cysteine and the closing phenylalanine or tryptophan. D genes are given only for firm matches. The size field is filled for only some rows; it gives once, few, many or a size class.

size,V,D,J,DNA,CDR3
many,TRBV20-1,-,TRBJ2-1,TGCAGTGCCCCCGGGGGGCGGGGTTGGAATGAGCAGTTCTTC,CSAPGGRGWNEQFF
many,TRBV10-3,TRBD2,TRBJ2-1,TGTGCCATCACTGTAGCGGGGGGGCCTTTGGCCTACAATGAGCAGTTCTTC,CAITVAGGPLAYNEQFF
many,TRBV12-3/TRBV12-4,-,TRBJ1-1,TGTGCCAGCACCGTAGACAGGAACACTGAAGCTTTCTTT,CASTVDRNTEAFF
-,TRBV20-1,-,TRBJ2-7,TGCAGTGCCCCGACGGGGGTAGTCGAGCAGTACTTC,CSAPTGVVEQYF
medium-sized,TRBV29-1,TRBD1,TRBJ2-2,TGCAGCGTTGCGTGGCCAGGGGGCACCGGGGAGCTGTTTTTT,CSVAWPGGTGELFF
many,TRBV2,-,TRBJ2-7,TGTGCCAGCAGTGAATTTCTCCGCGAGCAGTACTTC,CASSEFLREQYF
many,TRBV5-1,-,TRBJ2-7,TGCGCCAGCAGCTTGGACAGGGCTACGGGGCAGTACTTC,CASSLDRATGQYF
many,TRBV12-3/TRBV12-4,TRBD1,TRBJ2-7,TGTGCCAGCAGTCGAGGGGGACAGGCCTCCTACGAGCAGTACTTC,CASSRGGQASYEQYF
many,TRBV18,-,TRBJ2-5,TGTGCCAGCTCACCCCCAGGACGGAACCAAGAGACCCAGTACTTC,CASSPPGRNQETQYF
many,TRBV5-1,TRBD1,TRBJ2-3,TGCGCCAGCAGCTCCCGGGACAGTCTCACAGATACGCAGTATTTT,CASSSRDSLTDTQYF
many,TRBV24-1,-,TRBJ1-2,-,CTLALFTSVPKRGYTF
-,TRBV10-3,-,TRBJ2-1,TGTGCCATCAGTGAGACACCGGGGGCCTACTATGAGCAGTCCTTC,CAISETPGAYYEQSF
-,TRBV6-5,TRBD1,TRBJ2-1,TGTGCCAGCAGTTACCTCGGACAGGGGGTGAACAATGAGCAGTTCTTC,CASSYLGQGVNNEQFF
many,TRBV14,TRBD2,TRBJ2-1,TGTGCCAGCAGCAACGGACTAGCAGTTCACAATGAGCAGTTCTTC,CASSNGLAVHNEQFF
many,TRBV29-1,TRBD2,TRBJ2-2,TGCAGCGCCTCTAGCGGGGGGGCCGCCCCCGGGGAGCTGTTTTTT,CSASSGGAAPGELFF
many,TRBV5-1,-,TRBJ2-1,TGCGCCAGCAGCTTGGGAGGGGGTCAGTACAATGAGCAGTTCTTC,CASSLGGGQYNEQFF
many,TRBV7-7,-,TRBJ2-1,TGTGCCAGCAGCTTAGGGACGGACAATGAGCAGTTCTTC,CASSLGTDNEQFF
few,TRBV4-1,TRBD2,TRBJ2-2,TGCGCCAGCAGCCCTGGCTTAGCGGGGGCAGCGAACACCGGGGAGCTGTTTTTT,CASSPGLAGAANTGELFF
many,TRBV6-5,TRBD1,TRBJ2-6,TGTGCCAGCAGAAGGACAGGTCCCTCTGGGGCCAACGTCCTGACTTTC,CASRRTGPSGANVLTF
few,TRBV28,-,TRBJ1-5,TGTGCCAGCAGTTTAAACAGCTATAGCAATCAGCCCCAGCATTTT,CASSLNSYSNQPQHF
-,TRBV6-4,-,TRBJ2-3,TGTGCCAGCAGTGACTCGATCAGCACAGATACGCAGTATTTT,CASSDSISTDTQYF
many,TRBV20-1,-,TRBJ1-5,TGCAGTGCTAGAAGAGGGAATAGCAATCAGCCCCAGCATTTT,CSARRGNSNQPQHF
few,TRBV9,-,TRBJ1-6,TGTGCCAGCAGCGTAGGTGCAGAACGTAATTCACCCCTCCACTTT,CASSVGAERNSPLHF
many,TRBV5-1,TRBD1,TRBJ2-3,TGCGCCAGCAGCTTGGAAACCGGGACAGCCACAGATACGCAGTATTTT,CASSLETGTATDTQYF
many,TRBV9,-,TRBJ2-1,TGTGCCAGCAGCGTAGCTATGGGTCCCCCGGGCTACAATGAGCAGTTCTTC,CASSVAMGPPGYNEQFF
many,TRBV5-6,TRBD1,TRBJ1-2,TGTGCCAGCAGCCAGATATCTGACAGGGGGCGCAGGGGCTATGGCTACACCTTC,CASSQISDRGRRGYGYTF
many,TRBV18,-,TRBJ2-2,TGTGCCAGCTCACACTCGAACACCGGGGAGCTGTTTTTT,CASSHSNTGELFF
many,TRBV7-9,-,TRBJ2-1,TGTGCCAGCAGCCCCGGACTCGCTTATGTCAATGAGCAGTTCTTC,CASSPGLAYVNEQFF
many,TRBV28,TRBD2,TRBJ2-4,TGTGCCAGCAGCACGACTAGCGGGGGGGCCGCGTCAGGCAAAAACATTCAGTACTTC,CASSTTSGGAASGKNIQYF
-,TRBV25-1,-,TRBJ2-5,TGTGCCAGCAGCCCTACAGGGAAAGGGCTCCAAGAGACCCAGTACTTC,CASSPTGKGLQETQYF
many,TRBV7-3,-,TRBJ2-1,TGTGCCAGCAGCTTAACCAGGGGCTCCTACAATGAGCAGTTCTTC,CASSLTRGSYNEQFF
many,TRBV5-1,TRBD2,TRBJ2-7,TGCGCCAGCAGCTTGGCCAAGGGCGGACTAGCGACTTTGCACGAGCAGTACTTC,CASSLAKGGLATLHEQYF
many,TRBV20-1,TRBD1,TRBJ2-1,TGCAGTGCCCCGAATGACAGGGGTTACAATGAGCAGTTCTTC,CSAPNDRGYNEQFF